This T cell receptor (beta chain) comes out of a study of PD-1 blockade in classical Hodgkin lymphoma. The protocol was immunoSEQ multiplex PCR, while the TCRdb copy is restricted to in-frame clones and leaves out a portion. The sample contains approximately 14,000 clones, roughly 80% of which appear only once. This clone was recorded only once. Germline V gives CDR1 PRHDT, CDR2 FYEKMQ (reference sequence). Between the trimmed V and J ends, which lost 6 bases and 8 bases, there was a span of 16 bases. This CDR3 is built from 13 residues. Every patient was affected by relapse after autologous stem cell transplantation, while exposure to brentuximab vedotin was not uniform.

The input for sequencing was peripheral blood mononuclear cells (PBMCs), taken at baseline. The source of this sequence is a human donor with classical Hodgkin lymphoma. The genes are TRBV13 and TRBJ1-2, with D possibly being TRBD1 (5 bases). This chain's CDR3 is CASSQGLGRGYTF. The CDR3 DNA reads TGTGCCAGCAGTCAAGGGTTGGGGCGCGGCTACACCTTC.